This record looks at one TCR beta chain sequence and its context. Its specificity is unknown. Depth targeted 1 in 200,000 to 1 in 1 million T cells, averaging around 9.5x coverage per clonotype. The assay was immunoSEQ multiplex PCR, and TCRdb's table has in-frame clones only and misses some. The table records 55,000 to 85,000 clones, less than 95% of them present only once. Trimming took 6 bases from V and 3 from J, leaving 12 bases between them. There are 14 residues in the CDR3. Looked up from germline, CDR1 is MGHRA and CDR2 is YSYEKL. This sample was taken from a study of cytotoxic CD8 clonotypes in ibrutinib-treated CLL. Study as a whole: Response material was collected after a median around 12 months of treatment, range 6 to 36.

Study-wide findings and caveats: Clonality increased at ibrutinib response and stayed stable in sustained remission. At progression, however, it fell back toward baseline. Sustained-remission and progressing patients were not sampled at matched times.

This sequence was found in a human donor with chronic lymphocytic leukemia. The sequencing here drew on PBMCs, taken after 12 months of ibrutinib treatment. The chain combines TRBV4-1 with TRBJ1-5; D is perhaps TRBD1 (5 bases). Written as DNA, the CDR3 is TGCGCCAGCAGTTATGACAGTACCAATCAGCCCCAGCATTTT. Protein sequence: CASSYDSTNQPQHF.